The sequence of this T cell receptor beta chain was determined in a study of spatial heterogeneity in lung cancer. Points from the study as a whole: Counts that tracked tumor mutation counts were those of expanded intratumoral alpha and beta TCRs.

From the 5' RACE reads, TCRdb called clonotypes with MiXCR, one entry per CDR3 protein. The table records fewer than 7,000 distinct CDR3 sequences, around 15% of them present only once. As for time point: sample taken at primary tumor resection. Whole RNA was taken from tumor, nontumor lung or frozen PBMC; it was then sequenced unsorted. From germline, CDR1 is SGHNT and CDR2 YYREEE (reference sequence). The ends lost 6 bases at V and 0 bases at J; junction bases unmatched: 5. The CDR3 runs to 14 residues. Within the sample, this clonotype is medium-sized. Its specificity is not known. This beta chain turned up in a library designed for alpha chains; as an off-target read, its abundance says little.

The TCR originated in a male donor with early-stage non-small cell lung cancer. This sequence joins TRBV5-4 and TRBJ1-1, with 7 bases fitting TRBD1. The source material was lung tumor tissue, sampled at surgery. The CDR3, as DNA: TGTGCCAGCAAAACAGGGGAATTGAACACTGAAGCTTTCTTT. It encodes CASKTGELNTEAFF. Variable domain in full (rest from reference TRBV5-4 and TRBJ1-1): ETGVTQSPTHLIKTRGQQVTLRCSSQSGHNTVSWYQQALGQGPQFIFQYYREEENGRGNFPPRFSGLQFPNYSSELNVNALELDDSALYLCASKTGELNTEAFFGQGTRLTVV.